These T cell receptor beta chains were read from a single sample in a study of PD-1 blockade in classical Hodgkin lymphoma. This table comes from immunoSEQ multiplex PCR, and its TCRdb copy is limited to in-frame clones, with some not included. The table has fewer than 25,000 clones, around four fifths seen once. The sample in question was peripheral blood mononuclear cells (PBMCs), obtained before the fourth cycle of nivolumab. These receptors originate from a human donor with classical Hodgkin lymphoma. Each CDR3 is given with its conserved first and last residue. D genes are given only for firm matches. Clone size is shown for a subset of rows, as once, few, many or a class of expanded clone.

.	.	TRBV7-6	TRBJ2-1	TGTGCCAGCAGCTTAGGTATAGGATACGAGCAGTTCTTC	CASSLGIGYEQFF
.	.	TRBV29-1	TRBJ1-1	TGCAGCGTTGAAATGGGGTCGGGGAACACTGAAGCTTTCTTT	CSVEMGSGNTEAFF
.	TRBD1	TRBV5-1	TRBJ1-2	TGCGCCAGCAGCACGGGACAGACGATCTATGGCTACACCTTC	CASSTGQTIYGYTF
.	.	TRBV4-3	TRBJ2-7	TGCGCCAGCAGCCAAGAGGCATGGGGAGGCTACGAGCAGTACTTC	CASSQEAWGGYEQYF
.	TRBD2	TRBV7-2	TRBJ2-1	TGTGCCAGCAGTTCGGGGGGGCCGAATGAGCAGTTCTTC	CASSSGGPNEQFF
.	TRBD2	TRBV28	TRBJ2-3	TGTGCCAGCAGTCCTACGGGACTAGCGGATCGCACAGATACGCAGTATTTT	CASSPTGLADRTDTQYF
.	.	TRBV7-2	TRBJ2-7	TGTGCCAGCAGCTTACGCGGGGGCCCTCACGAGCAGTACTTC	CASSLRGGPHEQYF
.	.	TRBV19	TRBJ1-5	TGTGCCAGTAGCTTACAGGGTCCCTCGGAGCCCCAGCATTTT	CASSLQGPSEPQHF
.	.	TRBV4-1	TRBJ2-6	TGCGCCAGCAGCCAAGAATCGCAGGGGGGGCGCTCTGGGGCCAACGTCCTGACTTTC	CASSQESQGGRSGANVLTF
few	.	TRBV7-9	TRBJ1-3	TGTGCCAGCAGCTTAGGAGGATCCTCTGGAAACACCATATATTTT	CASSLGGSSGNTIYF
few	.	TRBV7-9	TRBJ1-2	TGTGCCAGCAGCGTGGGGGAATTCTATGGCTACACCTTC	CASSVGEFYGYTF
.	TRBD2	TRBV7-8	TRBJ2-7	TGTGCCAGCAGCTTAGGGGTAGCGGGAACCTACGAGCAGTACTTC	CASSLGVAGTYEQYF
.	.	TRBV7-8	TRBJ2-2	TGTGCCAGCAGCCCAATGGGTTTCGCGAACACCGGGGAGCTGTTTTTT	CASSPMGFANTGELFF
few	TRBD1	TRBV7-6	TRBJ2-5	TGTGCCAGCAGCTTAGTAGGGGGCGTACAAGAGACCCAGTACTTC	CASSLVGGVQETQYF
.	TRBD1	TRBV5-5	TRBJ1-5	TGTGCCAGCAGCTTGGACAGGGGTAGGAATCAGCCCCAGCATTTT	CASSLDRGRNQPQHF
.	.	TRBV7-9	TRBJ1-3	TGTGCCAGCAGCTTAGTGGTAGGCTCTGGAAACACCATATATTTT	CASSLVVGSGNTIYF
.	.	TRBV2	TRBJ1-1	TGTGCCAGCAGTGAAGAGGTGAACACTGAAGCTTTCTTT	CASSEEVNTEAFF
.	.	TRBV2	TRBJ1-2	TGTGCCAGCAGGGGGTTTCAGGGGAGCTATGGCTACACCTTC	CASRGFQGSYGYTF
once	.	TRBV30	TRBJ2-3	TGTGCCTGGAGCGGTTTACAGGGTCAACCCACAGATACGCAGTATTTT	CAWSGLQGQPTDTQYF
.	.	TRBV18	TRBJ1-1	TGTGCCAGCCGCACCGAAGTTGGGGGTACTGAAGCTTTCTTT	CASRTEVGGTEAFF
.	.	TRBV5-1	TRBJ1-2	TGCGCCAGCAGCTTGGGTGGGATCGCTATGTATGGCTACACCTTC	CASSLGGIAMYGYTF
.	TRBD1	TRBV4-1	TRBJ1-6	TGCGCCAGCAGCCCCCGGGGACAGCGGATTTATAATTCACCCCTCCACTTT	CASSPRGQRIYNSPLHF
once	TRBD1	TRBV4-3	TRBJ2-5	TGCGCCAGCAGCCCTCGGGACAGTCTCCAAGAGACCCAGTACTTC	CASSPRDSLQETQYF
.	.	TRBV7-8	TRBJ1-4	TGTGCCAGCAGCTTCAGGGGAACTAATGAAAAACTGTTTTTT	CASSFRGTNEKLFF
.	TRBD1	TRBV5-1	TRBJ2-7	TGCGCCAGCAGCAAACCCTCGACAGGGCAATACGAGCAGTACTTC	CASSKPSTGQYEQYF
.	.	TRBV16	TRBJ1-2	TGTGCCAGCAGCCAATTAGAACCGATTATAGGTGCTAACTATGGCTACACCTTC	CASSQLEPIIGANYGYTF
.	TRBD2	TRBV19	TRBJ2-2	TGTGCCAGTAGTATTTCACTAGCGGGATACACCGGGGAGCTGTTTTTT	CASSISLAGYTGELFF
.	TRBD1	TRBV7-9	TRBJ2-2	TGTGCCACAGACAGGGCCACCGGGGAGCTGTTTTTT	CATDRATGELFF
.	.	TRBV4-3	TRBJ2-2	TGCGCCAGCAGCCAAGAGATAGTCAGGGCTTACACCGGGGAGCTGTTTTTT	CASSQEIVRAYTGELFF
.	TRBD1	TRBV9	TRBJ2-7	TGTGCCAGCAGCGTAGAGGGACAGGGGGCCCACGAGCAGTACTTC	CASSVEGQGAHEQYF
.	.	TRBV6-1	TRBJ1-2	TGTGCCAGCTCGGTCCGGGGAAGAGGAGATGGCTACACCTTC	CASSVRGRGDGYTF
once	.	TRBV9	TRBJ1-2	TGTGCCAGCAGCGTTAATGCAAATGGCTACACCTTC	CASSVNANGYTF
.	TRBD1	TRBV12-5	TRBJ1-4	TGTGCTAGTGGTTTGATAAAAGGGACAGGGGGATATGAAAAACTGTTTTTT	CASGLIKGTGGYEKLFF
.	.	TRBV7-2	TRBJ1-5	TGTGCCAGCAGCTTAGTTTTTGGGGCTTATAGCAATCAGCCCCAGCATTTT	CASSLVFGAYSNQPQHF
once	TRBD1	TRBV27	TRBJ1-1	TGTGCCAGCAGTTTAGAGCAGGGGGCAACTGAAGCTTTCTTT	CASSLEQGATEAFF
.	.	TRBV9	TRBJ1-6	TGTGCCAGCAGCCCTACGGCCGCGTCCTATAATTCACCCCTCCACTTT	CASSPTAASYNSPLHF
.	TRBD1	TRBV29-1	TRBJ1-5	TGCAGCGTTGAGGGGCAGGGGGCCATGAGCAATCAGCCCCAGCATTTT	CSVEGQGAMSNQPQHF
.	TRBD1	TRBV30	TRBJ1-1	TGTGCCTCGGACAGGGTGGGCACTGAAGCTTTCTTT	CASDRVGTEAFF
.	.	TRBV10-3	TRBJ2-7	TGTGCCATCAGTGACCCTCTGAGGTACGAGCAGTACTTC	CAISDPLRYEQYF
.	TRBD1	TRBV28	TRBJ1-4	TGTGCCAGCAGTTGGACAGGGCCCAGAGCAACTAATGAAAAACTGTTTTTT	CASSWTGPRATNEKLFF
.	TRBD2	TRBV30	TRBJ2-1	TGTGCCTGGAAGGGTTTGCGGGAGGGCCCTCCCTACAATGAGCAGTTCTTC	CAWKGLREGPPYNEQFF
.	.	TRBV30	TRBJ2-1	TGTGCCTGGACTGCGGGGATCTACAATGAGCAGTTCTTC	CAWTAGIYNEQFF